The 18 T cell receptor beta chains below all came from one sample that was sequenced in a study of T-cell reconstitution after alpha-beta-depleted transplantation in children. As it was prepared, the TCRbeta library received unique molecular identifiers. TCRdb ran MiXCR on the PCR reads and lists one entry per CDR3 protein. Of approximately 510,000 distinct CDR3 sequences listed, approximately 16% are singletons. Here the sequenced sample was PBMCs from the stem cell graft donor, taken from the stem cell graft. These receptors all stem from a human donor who donated a stem cell graft to a child with acute lymphoblastic leukemia.

This clonotype was seen a handful of times. The V and J genes are TRBV9 and TRBJ2-2; TRBD2 matches at 12 bases. Per the germline V gene, CDR1 is SGDLS and CDR2 is YYNGEE. This CDR3 region has 17 residues. The trim removed 3 bases at V and 6 bases at J, leaving 9 bases unmatched. The CDR3 DNA sequence: TGTGCCAGCAGCGCAGCTAGCGGGAGGGCCAAGGCCGGGGAGCTGTTTTTT. Its protein is CASSAASGRAKAGELFF.

The chain recombines TRBV29-1 with TRBJ2-3, with 11 bases that match TRBD2. The V gene end was trimmed by 7 bases and the J gene end by 5 bases; junction bases not matched to a gene: 5. Germline V gives CDR1 SQVTM, CDR2 ANQGSEA. The CDR3 loop spans 13 amino acids. CDR3 sequence (DNA): TGCAGCGCAATAGCGGGAGGGCTAGATACGCAGTATTTT. Translating gives CSAIAGGLDTQYF.

This clonotype was counted between two and nine times. This chain connects TRBV12-3 or TRBV12-4 to TRBJ1-5; the D gene is possibly TRBD1 (5 bases). Trimming took 8 bases from V and 6 from J, leaving 20 bases between them. This CDR3 contains 15 residues. The CDR3: CASRQSDRTVQPQHF. The CDR3 DNA follows: TGTGCCAGCCGCCAATCCGACAGAACGGTTCAGCCCCAGCATTTT.

V usage is TRBV11-2 and J usage is TRBJ1-1, with D perhaps matching TRBD1 (5 bases). Germline CDR1 is SGHAT and CDR2 is FQNNGV. The CDR3 extends over 17 amino acids. Trimming shortened V by 0 bases and J by 7 bases, and 21 bases separated the two germline ends. The CDR3: CASSLDLLRDGRIEAFF. The CDR3 DNA follows: TGTGCCAGCAGCTTAGACCTCCTCCGGGACGGGAGGATTGAAGCTTTCTTT.

This clonotype was observed a handful of times. The chain combines TRBV7-9 with TRBJ2-7; D is undetermined. Germline V CDR1 and CDR2: SEHNR, FQNEAQ (reference sequence). The V end was cut by 1 base, the J end by 5 bases, with 9 bases between. The CDR3 spans 13 residues. The CDR3 sequence is CASSLETSNEQYF. CDR3 bases: TGTGCCAGCAGCTTAGAAACAAGCAACGAGCAGTACTTC.

This clonotype was detected only a few times. V and J are TRBV12-3 or TRBV12-4 and TRBJ2-7, with 14 bases identical to TRBD2. The CDR3 has 18 residues. V gave up 0 bases and J gave up 6 bases; unmatched junction bases: 10. CDR3 amino acids: CASSLADNWGLAGVEQYF. The CDR3 bases are TGTGCCAGCAGTTTAGCGGACAATTGGGGACTAGCGGGAGTCGAGCAGTACTTC.

The V gene is TRBV12-3 or TRBV12-4, the J gene TRBJ2-3; no clear D. With 2 bases removed from V and 6 bases from J, the gap between germline ends came to 12 bases. This CDR3 contains 14 residues. CDR3 coding DNA: TGTGCCAGCAGTTTATCCGCCCCGGCGGATACGCAGTATTTT. This sequence encodes CASSLSAPADTQYF.

The V gene is TRBV21-1, the J gene TRBJ1-6. TRBV21-1 constitutes a pseudogene. This CDR3 contains 12 residues. CDR3 sequence: CASRQGALPLHF. The DNA of the CDR3 is TGTGCCAGCAGGCAGGGGGCTTTGCCCCTCCACTTT.

V is TRBV12-3 or TRBV12-4 and J is TRBJ2-2, with 9 bases identical to TRBD2. Trimming removed 6 bases from V and 4 bases from J; junction bases left unmatched: 6. This CDR3 region has 15 residues. DNA of the CDR3: TGTGCCAGCAGATTCGCTAGCGGGATCACCGGGGAGCTGTTTTTT. As protein: CASRFASGITGELFF.

The V gene is TRBV4-2, the J gene TRBJ2-1; 14 bases fit TRBD2. The ends lost 4 bases at V and 9 bases at J; junction bases unmatched: 5. CDR3 size: 15 residues. The germline V gene encodes CDR1 LGHNA and CDR2 YNFKEQ. CDR3 loop: CASSPGLAGGSEQFF. The CDR3 bases are TGTGCCAGCAGCCCTGGACTAGCGGGAGGTAGTGAGCAGTTCTTC.

This chain uses TRBV6-5 with TRBJ2-5; D is possibly TRBD1 (5 bases). Trimming removed 0 bases from V and 4 bases from J, with 9 bases in between. This CDR3 has 14 amino acids. CDR1 is MNHEY, CDR2 SVGAGI, per germline. In DNA, the CDR3 is TGTGCCAGCAGTTACTCGATAAGGGGAGAGACCCAGTACTTC. Its protein product is CASSYSIRGETQYF.

This rearrangement joins TRBV7-2 to TRBJ2-5; D unclear. V lost 5 bases to trimming and J lost 8 bases, with 12 bases between them. Germline values: CDR1 SGHTA, CDR2 FQGNSA. The CDR3 contains 12 residues. The CDR3 reads CASSPTVRTQYF. In DNA, the CDR3 is TGTGCCAGCAGCCCTACCGTTCGTACCCAGTACTTC.

This clonotype has only a few counts. V and J are TRBV12-3 or TRBV12-4 and TRBJ1-2, with D possibly TRBD1 on 5 matching bases. Trimming left V 5 bases short and J 3 bases short, with 10 bases between. This CDR3 is 13 amino acids long. The CDR3 DNA is TGTGCCAGCAGTCCCGACAGATACTATGGCTACACCTTC. Translating it yields CASSPDRYYGYTF.

The chain recombines TRBV5-1 with TRBJ2-1, with 7 bases matching TRBD1. The CDR3 sequence is 15 residues long. V trimming: 4 bases; J trimming: 1 base; junction bases outside the gene matches: 5. Germline-derived CDR1 and CDR2 are SGHRS and YFSETQ. The DNA of the CDR3 is TGCGCCAGCAGCCCAAGGGGGCTTTCCTACAATGAGCAGTTCTTC. It yields the protein CASSPRGLSYNEQFF.

This clonotype has only a few counts. The chain combines TRBV20-1 with TRBJ2-7; 14 bases are a match to TRBD2. The V gene end was trimmed by 5 bases and the J gene end by 1 base; junction bases not matched to a gene: 1. Germline V gene lookup returns CDR1 DFQATT and CDR2 SNEGSKA (reference sequence). This CDR3 has 14 amino acids. The CDR3 DNA follows: TGCAGTGCTCGGACTAGCGGGGGGTCCTACGAGCAGTACTTC. This codes for CSARTSGGSYEQYF.

This clonotype showed up just a few times. This chain links TRBV12-3 or TRBV12-4 with TRBJ2-5, with 8 bases aligning to TRBD2. After removal of 7 bases from V and 5 bases from J, the junction contained 12 bases not matched to a gene. The CDR3 has 15 amino acids. The CDR3 loop is CASTLGVGLGETQYF. Written as DNA, the CDR3 is TGTGCCAGCACCTTAGGGGTGGGACTAGGGGAGACCCAGTACTTC.

Many counts were recorded for this clonotype. The chain employs TRBV6-1 and TRBJ2-2, with D possibly being TRBD2 (6 bases). CDR3 length: 13 amino acids. V was cut by 6 bases and J by 6 bases, with 11 bases left in between. Germline CDR1 reads MNHNS; CDR2 reads SASEGT. The CDR3, as DNA: TGTGCCAGCAGCCACACGGGGGCCGGGGAGCTGTTTTTT. Translation gives CASSHTGAGELFF.

This clonotype was picked up a small number of times. The gene calls are TRBV6-5 and TRBJ2-5; 8 nucleotides agree with TRBD2. This CDR3 has 17 amino acids. The germline gives CDR1 MNHEY, CDR2 SVGAGI. V gave up 7 bases and J gave up 1 base; unmatched junction bases: 14. CDR3 region: CASKGGSFSGAQETQYF. The CDR3 coding sequence is TGTGCCAGCAAGGGGGGATCTTTTAGCGGGGCCCAAGAGACCCAGTACTTC.